This T cell receptor (beta chain) was sequenced in a study of blood T cell repertoires in COVID-19. Study background: Specimens from acute and convalescent COVID-19 originated in the United States, Italy and Spain. In each case, the material was cDNA or gDNA derived from T cells, B-cell-depleted T cells, or PBMCs.

With 5 bases clipped from V and 2 bases from J, the junction kept 6 bases outside the gene matches. CDR1 is SQVTM, CDR2 ANQGSEA, per germline. The CDR3 runs 15 residues. As originally analysed: The assay estimated nucleated cells by amplifying reference gene primers. Profiled with immunoSEQ multiplex PCR; TCRdb holds only in-frame clones, not every one. D and trimming were read from the DNA, whereas the V and J calls and clone size are those reported in that table. This table holds a few hundred thousand clones, more than 75% found once. This rearrangement joins TRBV29-1 to TRBJ2-2; 9 nucleotides line up with TRBD2. The sequence was obtained from a woman aged 45 to 65 with acute or convalescent COVID-19. The sequenced material came from peripheral blood. Here the CDR3 reads CSVRSSGKNTGELFF. The CDR3 DNA reads as TGCAGCGTTCGATCTAGCGGGAAAAACACCGGGGAGCTGTTTTTT.